The 22 T cell receptor beta chains in this list originate from one sample, sequenced in a study of shared clonotypes between healthy human individuals. Libraries were prepared by immunoSEQ multiplex PCR; TCRdb keeps only in-frame clonotypes and omits some of them. The table lists more than 1.2 million clones, around 98.5% of them singletons, with approximately 0.4% in the top ten. Input material: naive CD4+ T cells sorted from blood. The subset here: CD45RA+ positively selected. The receptor source for this set is a man aged 30-40 years in good health.

The chain employs TRBV18 and TRBJ1-1; the match to TRBD1 covers 10 bases. With 2 bases clipped from V and 4 bases from J, the junction kept 4 bases outside the gene matches. Germline CDR1 reads KGHSH; CDR2 reads LQKENI. CDR3 size: 15 residues. Here the CDR3 reads CASSPGGQGTTEAFF. DNA of the CDR3: TGTGCCAGCTCACCAGGGGGACAGGGGACCACTGAAGCTTTCTTT.

V usage is TRBV29-1 and J usage is TRBJ2-7; 11 bases line up with TRBD2. The trim removed 4 bases at V and 6 bases at J, leaving 8 bases unmatched. The CDR3 length is 14 residues. The germline gives CDR1 SQVTM, CDR2 ANQGSEA. CDR3 coding DNA: TGCAGCGTTGCTGGCCGACTAGCGGGAATCGAGCAGTACTTC. Translated: CSVAGRLAGIEQYF.

The chain has TRBV11-1 and TRBJ2-1; no clear D gene. CDR3 length: 14 amino acids. The germline V and J ends were trimmed by 3 bases and 0 bases, with 6 bases remaining between them. Germline loops: CDR1 SGHAT, CDR2 FQDESV (reference sequence). This CDR3 is CASSFSRSYNEQFF. DNA of the CDR3: TGTGCCAGCAGCTTTTCCCGCTCCTACAATGAGCAGTTCTTC. The full variable domain, in which reference TRBV11-1 and TRBJ2-1 provide the parts outside the CDR3, is EAEVAQSPRYKITEKSQAVAFWCDPISGHATLYWYRQILGQGPELLVQFQDESVVDDSQLPKDRFSAERLKGVDSTLKIQPAELGDSAMYLCASSFSRSYNEQFFGPGTRLTVL.

The chain is built from TRBV4-1 and TRBJ2-5; D gene unclear. Trimming shortened V by 0 bases and J by 5 bases, and 13 bases separated the two germline ends. The CDR3 sequence is 15 residues long. Germline loops: CDR1 MGHRA, CDR2 YSYEKL. CDR3: CASSQEKGLGETQYF. In DNA, the CDR3 is TGCGCCAGCAGCCAAGAAAAGGGTTTAGGGGAGACCCAGTACTTC.

The chain links TRBV6-1 to TRBJ2-2; D not resolved. The CDR3 has 15 residues. V lost 2 bases and J lost 10, with 17 bases in between. Germline values: CDR1 MNHNS, CDR2 SASEGT. This CDR3 is CASSEHLPGSEELFF. CDR3 nucleotide sequence: TGTGCCAGCAGTGAACATCTCCCCGGGTCGGAGGAGCTGTTTTTT.

Regarding this clone: The same CDR3 arises from other DNA sequences in this sample as well. The V and J genes are TRBV18 and TRBJ2-1; D ambiguous. Germline V lookup: CDR1 KGHSH, CDR2 LQKENI. The CDR3 extends over 14 amino acids. V was trimmed by 3 bases and J by 4 bases, leaving 10 bases between them. The chain's CDR3 is CASSPSDGYNEQFF. As DNA, the CDR3 is TGTGCCAGCTCACCTTCGGACGGATACAATGAGCAGTTCTTC.

This rearrangement joins TRBV13 to TRBJ2-4; the match to TRBD2 covers 7 bases. After removal of 6 bases from V and 8 bases from J, the junction contained 13 bases not matched to a gene. CDR3 length: 15 amino acids. CDR1 is PRHDT and CDR2 is FYEKMQ in the germline V gene (reference sequence). The CDR3 reads CASSLTSDTKHIQYF. The CDR3 bases are TGTGCCAGCAGTTTAACTAGCGATACTAAACACATTCAGTACTTC.

This clone showed up just once. The J gene is TRBJ2-7, the V gene TRBV2, with D hard to call. The CDR3 consists of 11 residues. Germline-derived CDR1 and CDR2 are SNHLY and FYNNEI. The germline V and J ends were trimmed by 5 bases and 7 bases, with 9 bases remaining between them. The CDR3 is CASSLLTEQYF. For the CDR3, the DNA is TGTGCCAGCAGTTTACTCACGGAGCAGTACTTC.

The V gene is TRBV20-1, the J gene TRBJ2-1, with 8 nucleotides matching TRBD2. The CDR3 totals 11 residues. The junction had 3 bases not matched to a gene; V was cut back by 5 bases and J by 9 bases. CDR1 is DFQATT, CDR2 SNEGSKA, per germline (reference sequence). The CDR3 sequence: CSAGLAGEQFF. CDR3 coding DNA: TGCAGTGCTGGACTAGCCGGTGAGCAGTTCTTC.

V and J are TRBV2 and TRBJ2-5; tentatively, D is TRBD2 (6 bases). Looked up from germline, CDR1 is SNHLY and CDR2 is FYNNEI. Trimming pared 4 bases from V and 4 bases from J, leaving 10 bases between. The CDR3 is 13 residues long. The CDR3 loop reads CASSAVGGETQYF. For the CDR3, the DNA is TGTGCCAGCAGTGCGGTGGGGGGAGAGACCCAGTACTTC.

The V gene is TRBV5-1, the J gene TRBJ2-5; D is uncertain. The CDR3 covers 15 residues. The germline V gene encodes CDR1 SGHRS and CDR2 YFSETQ. V was shortened by 0 bases and J by 4 bases, with 13 bases between the two germline ends. CDR3 protein: CASSLDVSLGETQYF. CDR3 bases: TGCGCCAGCAGCTTGGATGTCTCATTGGGAGAGACCCAGTACTTC.

The V gene is TRBV5-1, the J gene TRBJ1-5; 8 positions match TRBD1. The germline gives CDR1 SGHRS, CDR2 YFSETQ. The V and J ends lost 5 bases and 7 bases, in that order; junction bases with no gene match: 5. This CDR3 spans 13 amino acids. The CDR3 DNA sequence: TGCGCCAGCAGTATTGGACAGGGCCAGCCCCAGCATTTT. Encoded protein: CASSIGQGQPQHF.

V gene TRBV9 combines with J gene TRBJ2-1; the D gene is possibly TRBD1 (6 bases). CDR1 SGDLS and CDR2 YYNGEE come from the germline V gene. The CDR3 is 14 residues long. V lost 2 bases to trimming and J lost 10 bases, with 16 bases between them. CDR3 sequence: CASSVDWGQVEQFF. The DNA for the CDR3 is TGTGCCAGCAGCGTCGACTGGGGGCAGGTAGAGCAGTTCTTC.

The chain employs TRBV15 and TRBJ2-7; 10 nucleotides match TRBD1. J gave up 6 bases and V 6 bases, and 11 bases lay outside the gene matches. The CDR3 contains 15 residues. Germline V gives CDR1 LNHNV, CDR2 YYDKDF (reference sequence). The CDR3 coding sequence is TGTGCCACCAGGTGGGAAACCGGGACAGGGGCCGAGCAGTACTTC. Amino acid sequence: CATRWETGTGAEQYF.

The chain employs TRBV7-9 and TRBJ1-2; TRBD1 matches 12 bases. CDR1 and CDR2 (germline): SEHNR, FQNEAQ (reference sequence). This CDR3 has 15 amino acids. J gave up 4 bases and V 5 bases, and 5 bases lay outside the gene matches. CDR3: CASSEGQGAIYGYTF. In nucleotides, the CDR3 is TGTGCCAGCAGCGAGGGACAGGGGGCTATCTATGGCTACACCTTC. Combining the CDR3 with reference TRBV7-9 and TRBJ1-2 gives the whole variable domain DTGVSQNPRHKITKRGQNVTFRCDPISEHNRLYWYRQTLGQGPEFLTYFQNEAQLEKSRLLSDRFSAERPKGSFSTLEIQRTEQGDSAMYLCASSEGQGAIYGYTFGSGTRLTVV.

This rearrangement joins TRBV7-9 to TRBJ2-7, with unresolved D. Germline loops: CDR1 SEHNR, CDR2 FQNEAQ (reference sequence). Trimming removed 8 bases at V and 1 base at J, with 6 bases between. The CDR3 totals 11 residues. This CDR3 is CASAGSYEQYF. The DNA of the CDR3 is TGTGCCAGCGCCGGATCCTACGAGCAGTACTTC.

V is TRBV28 and J is TRBJ2-7, with D hard to call. This CDR3 is built from 16 residues. The V and J ends lost 3 bases and 2 bases respectively, with 17 bases between them. Germline V gene lookup returns CDR1 MDHEN and CDR2 SYDVKM. The CDR3 loop is CASSFTSTPSAYEQYF. The CDR3 region has the DNA TGTGCCAGCAGTTTTACTTCGACTCCGTCGGCCTACGAGCAGTACTTC.

This clone was recorded only once. This chain links TRBV11-2 with TRBJ2-1, with TRBD1 identical over 7 bases. Germline CDR1 reads SGHAT; CDR2 reads FQNNGV. The ends lost 2 bases at V and 4 bases at J; junction bases unmatched: 14. This CDR3 is built from 18 residues. The CDR3 nucleotides read TGTGCCAGCAGCTTAAGGGGATCGGTAGGGGGCTCTTACAATGAGCAGTTCTTC. It is translated as CASSLRGSVGGSYNEQFF.

The chain recombines TRBV19 with TRBJ1-5; unclear D gene. In germline, CDR1 is LNHDA, CDR2 SQIVND (reference sequence). The CDR3 totals 14 residues. V lost 7 bases and J 4 bases, leaving 14 bases between the germline ends. CDR3: CASNALWGNQPQHF. The DNA of the CDR3 is TGTGCCAGTAACGCCCTTTGGGGTAATCAGCCCCAGCATTTT.

This rearrangement joins TRBV5-1 to TRBJ1-4; D unclear. CDR1 SGHRS and CDR2 YFSETQ come from the germline V gene. Trimming took 0 bases from V and 6 from J, leaving 12 bases between them. The CDR3 extends over 15 amino acids. In nucleotides, the CDR3 is TGCGCCAGCAGCTTGGATCTCAACAGTCATGAAAAACTGTTTTTT. Residues: CASSLDLNSHEKLFF.

This sequence joins TRBV5-1 and TRBJ2-7; 7 nucleotides line up with TRBD2. The V gene's germline CDR1 is SGHRS and CDR2 YFSETQ. V trimming: 2 bases; J trimming: 6 bases; junction bases outside the gene matches: 5. The CDR3 loop spans 13 amino acids. CDR3 nucleotides: TGCGCCAGCAGCTTTGGGACTAACGTCGAGCAGTACTTC. It specifies CASSFGTNVEQYF.

V and J are TRBV28 and TRBJ1-5; possible D gene TRBD1, 6 bases. There are 14 residues in the CDR3. With 10 bases removed from V and 2 bases from J, the gap between germline ends came to 15 bases. Germline CDR1 reads MDHEN; CDR2 reads SYDVKM. The CDR3 nucleotides are TGTGCCACAGGGGCCTTTAAGGGCAATCAGCCCCAGCATTTT. Translated, it gives CATGAFKGNQPQHF. Drawing the rest from reference TRBV28 and TRBJ1-5, the complete variable domain is DVKVTQSSRYLVKRTGEKVFLECVQDMDHENMFWYRQDPGLGLRLIYFSYDVKMKEKGDIPEGYSVSREKKERFSLILESASTNQTSMYLCATGAFKGNQPQHFGDGTRLSIL.